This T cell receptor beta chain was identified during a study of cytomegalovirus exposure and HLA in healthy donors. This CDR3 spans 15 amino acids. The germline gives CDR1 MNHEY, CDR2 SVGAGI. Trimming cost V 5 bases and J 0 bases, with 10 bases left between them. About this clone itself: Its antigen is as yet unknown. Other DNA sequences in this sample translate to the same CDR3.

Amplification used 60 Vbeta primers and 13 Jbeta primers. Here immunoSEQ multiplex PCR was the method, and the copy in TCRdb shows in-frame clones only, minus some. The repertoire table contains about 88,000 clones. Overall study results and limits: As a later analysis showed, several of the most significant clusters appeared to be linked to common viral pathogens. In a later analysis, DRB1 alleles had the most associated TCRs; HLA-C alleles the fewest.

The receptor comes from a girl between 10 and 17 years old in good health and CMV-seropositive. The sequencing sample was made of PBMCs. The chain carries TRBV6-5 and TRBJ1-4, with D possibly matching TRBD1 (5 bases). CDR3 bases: TGTGCCAGCAGTGGGGGGGTTGCAACTAATGAAAAACTGTTTTTT. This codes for CASSGGVATNEKLFF.